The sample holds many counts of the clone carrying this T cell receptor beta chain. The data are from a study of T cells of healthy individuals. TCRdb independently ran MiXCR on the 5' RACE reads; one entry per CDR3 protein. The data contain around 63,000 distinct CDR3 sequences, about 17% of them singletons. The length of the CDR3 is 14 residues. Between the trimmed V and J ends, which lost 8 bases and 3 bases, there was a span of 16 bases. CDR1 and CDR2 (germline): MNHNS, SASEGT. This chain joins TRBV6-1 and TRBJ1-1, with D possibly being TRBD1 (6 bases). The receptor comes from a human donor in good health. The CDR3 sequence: CASVDQGSYTEAFF. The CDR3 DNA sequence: TGTGCCAGCGTCGACCAGGGGTCGTACACTGAAGCTTTCTTT.